This entry lists 20 T cell receptor beta chains sequenced from one sample in a study of blood T cell repertoires in COVID-19. The protocol was immunoSEQ multiplex PCR, while the TCRdb copy is restricted to in-frame clones and leaves out a portion. Of about 84,000 clones in the sample, 83% were seen once. Sequencing was done on a sample of peripheral blood. These receptors all stem from a woman aged 80 or over with acute or convalescent COVID-19.

The chain is built from TRBV3-1 (or the pseudogene TRBV3-2) and TRBJ2-1, with 11 bases identical to TRBD2. This CDR3 is built from 14 residues. The germline CDR1 and CDR2 sequences are LGHDT and YNNKEL (reference sequence). V was clipped by 2 bases and J by 8 bases; unmatched bases: 2. CDR3 sequence (DNA): TGTGCCAGCAGCCAATCTAGCGGGAGGTATGAGCAGTTCTTC. Protein sequence: CASSQSSGRYEQFF.

The chain links TRBV7-2 to TRBJ2-6; D is unclear. This CDR3 region has 15 residues. Germline V gene sequence: CDR1 SGHTA, CDR2 FQGNSA. Trimming shortened V by 5 bases and J by 2 bases, and 10 bases separated the two germline ends. In DNA form, the CDR3 reads TGTGCCAGCAGCGCTAAAAACCCTGGGGCCAACGTCCTGACTTTC. Translating gives CASSAKNPGANVLTF.

V and J are TRBV18 and TRBJ1-5; 7 bases line up with TRBD1. V lost 5 bases and J lost 7; bases outside the gene matches: 14. Germline values: CDR1 KGHSH, CDR2 LQKENI. The CDR3 covers 16 residues. CDR3 DNA sequence: TGTGCCAGCTCATCGGGGCCCAGGGGGGACGGGCAGCCCCAGCATTTT. Its translation: CASSSGPRGDGQPQHF.

The CDR3 nucleotides are TGTGCCAGCAATGAGCAGCTAGCGTTCGAGCAGTACTTC. Translating it yields CASNEQLAFEQYF. The chain recombines TRBV28 with TRBJ2-7; TRBD2 might be the D (6 bases). Germline CDR1 and CDR2: MDHEN and SYDVKM. There are 13 residues in the CDR3. V was cut by 7 bases and J by 6 bases, with 16 bases left in between.

V is TRBV5-1 and J is TRBJ2-5, with 9 bases aligning to TRBD2. The CDR3 consists of 15 residues. CDR1 and CDR2 from the germline V gene are SGHRS and YFSETQ. V trimming: 3 bases; J trimming: 1 base; junction bases outside the gene matches: 4. DNA for the CDR3: TGCGCCAGCAGCTCGGGACTAGCTACCCAAGAGACCCAGTACTTC. Translation gives CASSSGLATQETQYF.

This chain connects TRBV28 to TRBJ2-7, with 7 bases fitting TRBD1. Trimming cost V 5 bases and J 2 bases; bases outside gene matches: 6. This CDR3 comprises 14 residues. Germline CDR1 is MDHEN and CDR2 is SYDVKM. The CDR3 DNA reads as TGTGCCAGCAGTCCACGCCAGGGGGCCTACGAGCAGTACTTC. Translating gives CASSPRQGAYEQYF.

V gene TRBV7-9 combines with J gene TRBJ2-7, with 7 bases matching TRBD2. CDR3 length equals 14 residues. Germline loops: CDR1 SEHNR, CDR2 FQNEAQ (reference sequence). V lost 5 bases to trimming and J lost 9 bases; unmatched junction nucleotides: 13. CDR3 region: CASSEDTSAVGQYF. The CDR3 DNA reads as TGTGCCAGCAGCGAGGATACTAGCGCCGTCGGGCAGTACTTC. Supplemented by reference TRBV7-9 and TRBJ2-7, the full variable domain reads DTGVSQNPRHKITKRGQNVTFRCDPISEHNRLYWYRQTLGQGPEFLTYFQNEAQLEKSRLLSDRFSAERPKGSFSTLEIQRTEQGDSAMYLCASSEDTSAVGQYFGPGTRLTVT.

The gene calls are TRBV5-1 and TRBJ1-4, with 7 bases aligning to TRBD1. Germline values: CDR1 SGHRS, CDR2 YFSETQ. V was clipped by 5 bases and J by 3 bases; unmatched bases: 4. The CDR3 is 14 amino acids. CDR3 DNA: TGCGCCAGCAGTTGGGGGACAGCTAATGAAAAACTGTTTTTT. Protein sequence: CASSWGTANEKLFF.

The chain employs TRBV5-6 and TRBJ2-1, with 8 bases lining up with TRBD2. V was pared by 4 bases and J by 10 bases, with 7 bases of the junction left unmatched. Germline V CDR1 and CDR2: SGHDT, YYEEEE. This CDR3 has 13 amino acids. The CDR3 DNA reads TGTGCCAGCAGCCGGGGACTAGAGGTCGAGCAGTTCTTC. As protein: CASSRGLEVEQFF.

The chain carries TRBV20-1 and TRBJ1-3; D is uncertain. Trimming cost V 3 bases and J 4 bases, with 4 bases left between them. The CDR3 spans 11 residues. Germline assignment: CDR1 DFQATT and CDR2 SNEGSKA (reference sequence). Here the CDR3 reads CSASQGNTIYF. The CDR3 DNA reads as TGCAGTGCTAGTCAAGGAAACACCATATATTTT.

The chain links TRBV11-2 to TRBJ1-2, with 8 bases identical to TRBD1. This CDR3 is 14 amino acids long. J gave up 6 bases and V 1 base, and 4 bases lay outside the gene matches. Germline lookup yields CDR1 SGHAT and CDR2 FQNNGV. This CDR3 reads CASSLVTGADGYTF. DNA for the CDR3: TGTGCCAGCAGCTTAGTGACAGGGGCCGATGGCTACACCTTC.

The genes are TRBV3-1 (or the pseudogene TRBV3-2) and TRBJ2-3; 10 bases line up with TRBD2. V was clipped by 6 bases and J by 0 bases; unmatched bases: 9. The CDR3 has 17 amino acids. Looked up from germline, CDR1 is LGHDT and CDR2 is YNNKEL (reference sequence). The CDR3 here is CASSLRTSGTSTDTQYF. Here the CDR3 DNA reads TGTGCCAGCAGTCTACGGACTAGCGGTACTAGCACAGATACGCAGTATTTT.

The V and J genes are TRBV5-1 and TRBJ2-1; 9 nucleotides agree with TRBD2. This CDR3 contains 15 residues. The V segment lost 2 bases and the J segment 5 bases; nucleotides outside the gene matches: 5. The germline gives CDR1 SGHRS, CDR2 YFSETQ. The CDR3: CASSFRAGGDNEQFF. CDR3 DNA: TGCGCCAGCAGCTTCCGTGCGGGAGGGGACAATGAGCAGTTCTTC.

The chain couples TRBV6-6 to TRBJ2-2; maybe TRBD1 (5 bases). Trimming removed 5 bases from V and 1 base from J, with 8 bases in between. Per the germline V gene, CDR1 is MNHNY and CDR2 is SVGAGI (reference sequence). The CDR3 consists of 14 residues. CDR3 sequence (DNA): TGTGCCAGCAGTACACAGGAGAACACCGGGGAGCTGTTTTTT. Encoded protein: CASSTQENTGELFF.

This sequence joins TRBV18 and TRBJ2-2, with TRBD2 as a possible D gene (5 bases). The germline V gene has CDR1 KGHSH and CDR2 LQKENI. The CDR3 sequence is 17 residues long. Trimming pared 2 bases from V and 2 bases from J, leaving 15 bases between. The CDR3: CASSPYDPSGNTGELFF. As DNA, the CDR3 is TGTGCCAGCTCACCATACGATCCCAGCGGAAACACCGGGGAGCTGTTTTTT.

Only a few counts were recorded for this clone. This chain connects TRBV18 to TRBJ2-2, with D possibly being TRBD2 (6 bases). V was shortened by 4 bases and J by 5 bases, with 11 bases between the two germline ends. Germline V gene sequence: CDR1 KGHSH, CDR2 LQKENI. The CDR3 runs 14 residues. In nucleotides, the CDR3 is TGTGCCAGCTCACAACAAAGCGGGACCGGGGAGCTGTTTTTT. Its protein is CASSQQSGTGELFF.

The chain carries TRBV24-1 and TRBJ2-5, with 7 bases aligning to TRBD2. V lost 4 bases to trimming and J lost 2 bases; unmatched junction nucleotides: 6. Germline V CDR1 and CDR2: KGHDR, SFDVKD. This CDR3 spans 15 amino acids. CDR3 in DNA: TGTGCCACCAGTGAGGCTAGCGGCGCACAAGAGACCCAGTACTTC. It specifies CATSEASGAQETQYF.

V and J are TRBV2 and TRBJ1-2; 7 bases match TRBD1. With 5 bases clipped from V and 7 bases from J, the junction kept 7 bases outside the gene matches. The CDR3 has 13 amino acids. Germline CDR1 is SNHLY and CDR2 is FYNNEI. CDR3 sequence: CASSPRQGLGYTF. DNA for the CDR3: TGTGCCAGCAGTCCCCGACAGGGCCTTGGCTACACCTTC.

V gene TRBV18 combines with J gene TRBJ2-2, with 10 positions matching TRBD1. This CDR3 is built from 16 residues. The J segment lost 4 bases and the V segment lost 3 bases, leaving 5 bases of the junction unmatched. CDR1 is KGHSH, CDR2 LQKENI, per germline. Here the CDR3 DNA reads TGTGCCAGCTCACCCTCCGGGACAGGGGCCACCGGGGAGCTGTTTTTT. Translated: CASSPSGTGATGELFF.

The J gene is TRBJ2-3, the V gene TRBV5-1; TRBD2 aligns across 8 bases. Germline V gives CDR1 SGHRS, CDR2 YFSETQ. The CDR3 length is 15 residues. V dropped 0 bases and J dropped 4; count of bases not matched to a gene: 4. CDR3 in DNA: TGCGCCAGCAGCTTGGATAGCGGGAACGCAGATACGCAGTATTTT. It translates to CASSLDSGNADTQYF.